This T cell receptor (beta chain) appears in the sequencing data of a study of siplizumab effects on memory and regulatory T cells (dated 2019 in TCRdb). Describing the broader study: The study examined how the anti-CD2 antibody siplizumab affects alloreactive T-cell subsets in allogeneic mixed lymphocyte reactions built from human PBMCs.

CDR1 and CDR2 are read off the germline V gene (reference sequence) as MNHNY and SVGAGI. V is trimmed back by 5 bases and J by 5 bases, and the junction contains 4 bases that no gene match accounts for. Counted from cysteine to phenylalanine, this CDR3 has 13 amino acids. The only DNA kept is the CDR3, 39 bases in frame from the first base. TCRbeta CDR3 sequencing was performed on sorted unstimulated T cells and on proliferating T cells recovered from mixed lymphocyte reactions. Fresh whole blood from approximately ten HLA-typed healthy donors was used to isolate PBMCs. As to this clone: Its antigen is currently not known. No clone much larger than this one lies a single base away; base qualities are absent.

General study outcomes and caveats: For roughly 80-95% of proliferating CD4+ or CD8+ clones, no naive or memory phenotype could be assigned. Whether proliferating Tregs from siplizumab cultures actually had suppressive function was not functionally confirmed. Compared with memory T cells, unstimulated naive T cells appeared more diverse, and naive cells seemed to make a substantial contribution to the alloresponse. Among mappable alloreactive CD4+ clones, the Treg-derived fraction averaged approximately 72% with siplizumab versus 25% to 30% in control reactions. Sequences below about 10^-5 frequency were poorly captured, so only a minor fraction of alloreactive clones could be mapped to unstimulated subsets. The cumulative frequency of alloreactive sequences that could be traced back to unstimulated CD4+ memory T cells was significantly reduced by siplizumab.

The method was the immunoSEQ multiplex PCR assay. About 10^5 TCR templates per sample were assayed on the deep sequencing platform. Genomic DNA extracted from sorted T cells was the material used for TCRbeta CDR3 sequencing. Turning to the authors' computational methods: The R programming language was used for clonal analysis of TCRbeta CDR3 data. Alloreactive CD4+ and CD8+ clones were identified by comparing unstimulated samples to CFSE-low samples taken after the reaction. Regulatory or non-regulatory origin of alloreactive CD4+ clones was assigned by matching sequences to the sorted unstimulated Treg and non-Treg repertoires. This is the immuneACCESS table as TCRdb keeps it, with only in-frame sequences that have V and J called. A part of the clones is gone; compared with another copy, unresolved V genes explain less than half, and the rest is unexplained. The D gene and trimming were derived from the DNA, and the V and J assignments and clone size from that table. This sample gives more than 85,000 clones in total; just under 95% of them show up just once. In total, the top ten clones hold 1.3% of the sample.

The receptor's source is a human donor in good health. Sequencing used CD4+ T cells sorted from blood. The chain joins TRBV6-6 to TRBJ1-2, with 8 middle bases fitting TRBD1. At the DNA level, the sequence is TGTGCCAGCAGTCCCAGGGGGCAGTATGGCTACACCTTC. This gives the protein CASSPRGQYGYTF.